The 7 T cell receptor beta chains reported below all come from one sample, sequenced in a study of beta chain features in type 1 diabetes. Study-wide results and limits: Moderate but significant shortening of TCRB CDR3s was recorded in all four CD4+ subsets from Type 1 diabetes patients.

The authors reverse transcribed all of the isolated RNA, so sequencing captured expressed TCRB transcripts. The table came from immunoSEQ multiplex PCR; TCRdb's copy has only in-frame clones and leaves some out. The sample shows 500,000 to 850,000 clones, about 14% of them seen only once. These receptors lack a known antigen. The sequencing sample was made of naive CD4+ T cells from blood. The origin of the receptors is a young man with type 1 diabetes.

This chain connects TRBV7-2 to TRBJ2-2; TRBD1 agrees at 7 bases. The J segment lost 3 bases and the V segment lost 5 bases, leaving 9 bases of the junction unmatched. The CDR3 is 16 residues long. Germline CDR1 SGHTA, CDR2 FQGNSA. The CDR3 DNA sequence: TGTGCCAGCAGCCATCGACAGGGTCGGGACACCGGGGAGCTGTTTTTT. Translating it yields CASSHRQGRDTGELFF.

This chain uses TRBV19 with TRBJ1-2; no clear D. The germline V gene encodes CDR1 LNHDA and CDR2 SQIVND (reference sequence). V was cut by 6 bases and J by 4 bases, with 9 bases left in between. The CDR3 contains 12 residues. The CDR3 spells CASSEALYGYTF. The CDR3 nucleotides read TGTGCCAGTAGCGAGGCTCTCTATGGCTACACCTTC.

This clone appeared a few times. The chain carries TRBV18 and TRBJ2-7; a possible D gene is TRBD2 (5 bases). The V gene's germline CDR1 is KGHSH and CDR2 LQKENI. The CDR3 length is 15 residues. V lost 2 bases and J 2 bases, leaving 13 bases between the germline ends. CDR3 DNA: TGTGCCAGCTCACCATCGACCGGGGAAGCCTACGAGCAGTACTTC. It is translated as CASSPSTGEAYEQYF.

This chain joins TRBV10-3 and TRBJ2-5, with D tentatively TRBD2 (5 bases). The CDR3 totals 13 residues. Germline V gene lookup returns CDR1 ENHRY and CDR2 SYGVKD. V was trimmed by 7 bases and J by 3 bases, leaving 12 bases between them. The DNA for the CDR3 is TGTGCCATCAAAGCTAGCCGTGAAGAGACCCAGTACTTC. Its protein product is CAIKASREETQYF.

This chain uses TRBV5-4 with TRBJ1-4, with D uncertain. Trimming took 1 base from V and 0 from J, leaving 13 bases between them. The germline CDR1 and CDR2 sequences are SGHNT and YYREEE (reference sequence). The CDR3 length is 17 residues. The CDR3 DNA follows: TGTGCCAGCAGCTTGAAAAGACACGGTGCAACTAATGAAAAACTGTTTTTT. Protein sequence: CASSLKRHGATNEKLFF.

The rearrangement uses TRBV10-3 and TRBJ1-5; D is unresolved. The CDR3 sequence is 14 residues long. The germline V and J ends were trimmed by 3 bases and 5 bases, with 11 bases remaining between them. Germline V gene sequence: CDR1 ENHRY, CDR2 SYGVKD. CDR3 sequence (DNA): TGTGCCATCAGTGAAAACAGTCCTTATCAGCCCCAGCATTTT. It encodes CAISENSPYQPQHF.

The chain carries TRBV14 and TRBJ2-1; no reliable D call. This CDR3 region has 17 residues. V lost 4 bases and J 0 bases, leaving 16 bases between the germline ends. Germline V gene lookup returns CDR1 SGHDN and CDR2 FVKESK. CDR3 residues: CASSLRSLGFSYNEQFF. CDR3 in DNA: TGTGCCAGCAGCCTCAGGAGTCTAGGTTTCTCCTACAATGAGCAGTTCTTC.